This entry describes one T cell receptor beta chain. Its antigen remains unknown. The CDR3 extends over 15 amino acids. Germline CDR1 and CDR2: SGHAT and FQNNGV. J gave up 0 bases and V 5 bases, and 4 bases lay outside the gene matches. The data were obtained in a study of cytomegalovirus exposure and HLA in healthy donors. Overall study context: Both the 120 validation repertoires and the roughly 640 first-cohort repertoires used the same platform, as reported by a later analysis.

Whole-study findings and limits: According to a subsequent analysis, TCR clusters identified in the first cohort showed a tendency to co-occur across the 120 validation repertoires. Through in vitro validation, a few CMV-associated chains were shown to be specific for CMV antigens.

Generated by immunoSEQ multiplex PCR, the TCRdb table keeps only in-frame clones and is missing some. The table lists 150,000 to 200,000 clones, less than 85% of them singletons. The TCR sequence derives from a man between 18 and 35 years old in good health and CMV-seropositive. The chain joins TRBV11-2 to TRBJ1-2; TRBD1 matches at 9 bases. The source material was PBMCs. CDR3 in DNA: TGTGCCAGCAGCCTCGGACAGGGGTCTAACTATGGCTACACCTTC. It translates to CASSLGQGSNYGYTF.